The 28 T cell receptor beta chains presented below share a single source sample, sequenced in a study of regulatory T cells in long-lasting Graves disease. Time point denoted: persistent/refractory GD, antithyroid drugs over 5 years with positive TRAb. Isolated PBMC RNA provided the starting material for the TCR library. The TCR beta library used iRepertoire HTBI primers with Arm-PCR amplification of CDR3. TCRdb re-called the multiplex PCR reads through MiXCR, storing one row per CDR3 protein. The data contain 400,000 to 500,000 distinct CDR3 sequences, under 25% of them singletons. The sequencing here drew on peripheral blood mononuclear cells (PBMCs), taken when the disease was refractory, from a patient treated with antithyroid drugs. Receptors originate from a female donor with Graves disease.

The J gene is TRBJ1-2, the V gene TRBV5-5; tentatively, D is TRBD1 (5 bases). With 3 bases removed from V and 4 bases from J, the gap between germline ends came to 10 bases. Germline V lookup: CDR1 SGHKS, CDR2 YYEKEE (reference sequence). CDR3 length equals 13 residues. This CDR3 reads CASSWGEVYGYTF. Here the CDR3 DNA reads TGTGCCAGCAGCTGGGGGGAAGTCTATGGCTACACCTTC.

About this clonotype itself: This may stem from a read error, because a much larger clone lies one nucleotide away. The V call is TRBV29-1, the J call TRBJ2-7, with TRBD1 identical over 7 bases. The V segment lost 6 bases and the J segment 6 bases; nucleotides outside the gene matches: 11. The CDR3 is 13 amino acids. Germline V gene sequence: CDR1 SQVTM, CDR2 ANQGSEA. The CDR3, as DNA: TGCAGCGTCGCCGGGACAGAGGCGCCCGAGCAGTACTTC. Translating gives CSVAGTEAPEQYF.

Many counts were recorded for this clonotype. The chain uses TRBV12-3 or TRBV12-4 and TRBJ1-2, with TRBD1 as a possible D gene (6 bases). V gave up 4 bases and J gave up 5 bases, with 14 bases separating them. The CDR3 has 14 amino acids. The CDR3 coding sequence is TGTGCCAGCAGTTCCCCAGGACAGTGGTATGGCTACACCTTC. Amino acid sequence: CASSSPGQWYGYTF.

The V call is TRBV6-8, the J call TRBJ2-1, with D perhaps matching TRBD2 (6 bases). This CDR3 has 11 residues. The V and J ends lost 8 bases and 6 bases respectively, with 8 bases between them. The germline CDR1 and CDR2 sequences are MNHGY and SAAAGT. CDR3 DNA sequence: TGTGCCAGCGCCGGGGGCAATGAGCAGTTCTTC. As protein: CASAGGNEQFF.

This clonotype was observed a handful of times. The rearrangement joins TRBV6-1 to TRBJ1-3; no definite D call. V was cut by 5 bases and J by 1 base, with 15 bases left in between. The CDR3 sequence is 16 residues long. Germline V lookup: CDR1 MNHNS, CDR2 SASEGT. CDR3 sequence reads: CASSPSSGGSGNTIYF. CDR3 nucleotide sequence: TGTGCCAGCAGTCCGTCCTCGGGAGGTTCTGGAAACACCATATATTTT.

This clonotype was observed many times. The chain links TRBV2 to TRBJ2-2; D gene uncertain. The CDR3 contains 13 residues. V was trimmed by 4 bases and J by 4 bases, leaving 7 bases between them. Per the germline V gene, CDR1 is SNHLY and CDR2 is FYNNEI. The chain's CDR3 is CASSAQPTGELFF. The CDR3 DNA is TGTGCCAGCAGTGCTCAGCCCACCGGGGAGCTGTTTTTT.

The chain links TRBV19 to TRBJ1-5, with a weak D call TRBD1 (5 bases). The CDR3 totals 13 residues. V was shortened by 3 bases and J by 5 bases, with 8 bases between the two germline ends. CDR1 is LNHDA and CDR2 is SQIVND in the germline V gene (reference sequence). In DNA form, the CDR3 reads TGTGCCAGTAGTATCGGGGCAGATCAGCCCCAGCATTTT. It is translated as CASSIGADQPQHF.

This clonotype showed up many times. J is TRBJ2-7 and V is TRBV6-1; D call uncertain. Trimming took 6 bases from V and 6 from J, leaving 15 bases between them. Germline CDR1 is MNHNS and CDR2 is SASEGT. This CDR3 is built from 13 residues. The CDR3 nucleotides are TGTGCCAGCAGCAATCCGGGTCCGCCCGAGCAGTACTTC. This codes for CASSNPGPPEQYF.

This clonotype was observed a handful of times. The rearrangement uses TRBV12-3 or TRBV12-4 and TRBJ1-2; 7 bases fit TRBD1. V trimming: 4 bases; J trimming: 4 bases; junction bases outside the gene matches: 15. The length of the CDR3 is 17 residues. CDR3 protein: CASSWGRRGIRRYGYTF. DNA of the CDR3: TGTGCCAGCAGTTGGGGCCGCAGGGGGATAAGGCGCTATGGCTACACCTTC.

This clonotype was observed a handful of times. The chain is built from TRBV12-3 or TRBV12-4 and TRBJ2-1; 7 positions match TRBD1. CDR3 size: 15 residues. Trimming removed 6 bases from V and 6 bases from J; junction bases left unmatched: 11. The CDR3 DNA reads TGTGCCAGCAGGACACAGGGGTCGCCTTCCAATGAGCAGTTCTTC. It translates to CASRTQGSPSNEQFF.

This clonotype has a handful of counts. The V call is TRBV3-1, the J call TRBJ1-5; a weak D match, TRBD1 (6 bases). V lost 3 bases, J lost 0 bases, and 9 bases lay in between. The germline V gene encodes CDR1 LGHDT and CDR2 YNNKEL (reference sequence). This CDR3 has 15 residues. CDR3 protein: CASSQTQGSNQPQHF. CDR3 coding DNA: TGTGCCAGCAGCCAGACACAGGGTAGCAATCAGCCCCAGCATTTT.

The CDR3 region has the DNA TGTGCCAGCTCACCACCGGGGGACAGTCAAGAGACCCAGTACTTC. Translated, it gives CASSPPGDSQETQYF. This rearrangement joins TRBV18 to TRBJ2-5; 7 nucleotides agree with TRBD1. The CDR3 is made up of 15 amino acids. Germline assignment: CDR1 KGHSH and CDR2 LQKENI. Trimming cost V 0 bases and J 2 bases; bases outside gene matches: 3.

The chain links TRBV15 to TRBJ1-1, with TRBD1 as a possible D gene (5 bases). Germline V gives CDR1 LNHNV, CDR2 YYDKDF (reference sequence). V was trimmed by 0 bases and J by 1 base, leaving 6 bases between them. The CDR3 length is 14 residues. In nucleotides, the CDR3 is TGTGCCACCAGCAGAGATGGGGGGAACACTGAAGCTTTCTTT. Amino acid sequence: CATSRDGGNTEAFF. Using reference TRBV15 and TRBJ1-1 for the parts outside the CDR3, the full variable domain is DAMVIQNPRYQVTQFGKPVTLSCSQTLNHNVMYWYQQKSSQAPKLLFHYYDKDFNNEADTPDNFQSRRPNTSFCFLDIRSPGLGDTAMYLCATSRDGGNTEAFFGQGTRLTVV.

This clonotype appeared a few times. This CDR3 is CASSVGGDNQPQHF. The DNA for the CDR3 is TGTGCCAGCAGCGTAGGAGGGGACAATCAGCCCCAGCATTTT. V gene TRBV9 combines with J gene TRBJ1-5; TRBD1 might be the D (5 bases). The CDR3 runs to 14 residues. V was clipped by 0 bases and J by 3 bases, with 7 bases between them. Germline loops: CDR1 SGDLS, CDR2 YYNGEE.

This chain joins TRBV7-2 and TRBJ2-1, with 9 bases matching TRBD1. V trimming: 1 base; J trimming: 2 bases; junction bases outside the gene matches: 3. Looked up from germline, CDR1 is SGHTA and CDR2 is FQGNSA. The length of the CDR3 is 16 residues. The CDR3 DNA is TGTGCCAGCAGCTTAGTTACAGGGGGCGCCTACAATGAGCAGTTCTTC. It is translated as CASSLVTGGAYNEQFF.

This clonotype has a count of ten or more. This sequence joins TRBV10-3 and TRBJ1-5; D gene uncertain. V lost 6 bases, J lost 6 bases, and 15 bases lay in between. The length of the CDR3 is 14 residues. Germline CDR1 is ENHRY and CDR2 is SYGVKD. The CDR3 spells CAIRKHHVGQPQHF. CDR3 bases: TGTGCCATCAGGAAACACCATGTCGGTCAGCCCCAGCATTTT.

This clonotype was recorded at least ten times. The chain carries TRBV6-1 and TRBJ2-7; 7 nucleotides line up with TRBD2. Germline V gene lookup returns CDR1 MNHNS and CDR2 SASEGT. The CDR3 has 14 residues. J lost 7 bases, V lost 7 bases, and 13 bases had no gene match. CDR3 in amino acids: CASTPPGRVPEQYF. In DNA form, the CDR3 reads TGTGCCAGCACTCCCCCGGGGAGGGTCCCGGAGCAGTACTTC.

This clonotype has at least ten counts. The CDR3 DNA follows: TGTGCCAGCACTGCCCGGCAGCGGGCCGGGGGTTCACCCCTCCACTTT. It encodes CASTARQRAGGSPLHF. The chain combines TRBV12-3 or TRBV12-4 with TRBJ1-6, with D possibly matching TRBD1 (5 bases). Trimming left V 7 bases short and J 9 bases short, with 22 bases between. The CDR3 contains 16 residues.

This chain uses TRBV5-1 with TRBJ2-4; weak D call: TRBD2 (6 bases). V was trimmed by 2 bases and J by 5 bases, leaving 11 bases between them. Germline CDR1 SGHRS, CDR2 YFSETQ. The CDR3 runs 14 residues. The CDR3 bases are TGCGCCAGCAGCTTATGGGACTGGGAAAACATTCAGTACTTC. Translation: CASSLWDWENIQYF.

Comment on this clonotype: This may arise from a read error, as a much more abundant clone is one base away. The rearrangement joins TRBV6-2 or TRBV6-3 to TRBJ2-5; no definite D call. This CDR3 spans 13 amino acids. Germline lookup yields CDR1 MNHEY and CDR2 SVGEGT. V lost 2 bases and J lost 5, with 9 bases in between. Here the CDR3 reads CASSYGRPETQYF. CDR3 nucleotide sequence: TGTGCCAGCAGTTACGGTCGTCCTGAGACCCAGTACTTC.

The sample holds many counts of this clonotype. The V call is TRBV12-3 or TRBV12-4, the J call TRBJ1-2; tentatively, D is TRBD1 (5 bases). The CDR3 is 16 amino acids. V lost 6 bases, J lost 5 bases, and 22 bases lay in between. As DNA, the CDR3 is TGTGCCAGCAGGTCCTCCTGGGGCAGTTCCTATTATGGCTACACCTTC. It encodes CASRSSWGSSYYGYTF.

The rearrangement uses TRBV19 and TRBJ2-1, with D possibly being TRBD2 (6 bases). Germline assignment: CDR1 LNHDA and CDR2 SQIVND (reference sequence). The CDR3 is 15 residues long. Trimming shortened V by 7 bases and J by 0 bases, and 13 bases separated the two germline ends. CDR3 DNA sequence: TGTGCCAGTAAACCTAGCGAAGGCTCCTACAATGAGCAGTTCTTC. Protein sequence: CASKPSEGSYNEQFF.

The rearrangement joins TRBV11-2 to TRBJ1-6, with 7 bases aligning to TRBD1. The trim removed 5 bases at V and 10 bases at J, leaving 17 bases unmatched. This CDR3 contains 17 residues. The germline gives CDR1 SGHAT, CDR2 FQNNGV. CDR3 sequence: CASSQDRAGGFNSPLHF. CDR3 nucleotide sequence: TGTGCCAGCAGCCAAGATCGGGCAGGGGGGTTCAACTCACCCCTCCACTTT. Full variable domain (remainder filled in from reference TRBV11-2 and TRBJ1-6): EAGVAQSPRYKIIEKRQSVAFWCNPISGHATLYWYQQILGQGPKLLIQFQNNGVVDDSQLPKDRFSAERLKGVDSTLKIQPAKLEDSAVYLCASSQDRAGGFNSPLHFGNGTRLTVT.

This clonotype was detected many times. The rearrangement uses TRBV12-3 or TRBV12-4 and TRBJ1-4; D call uncertain. Between the trimmed V and J ends, which lost 5 bases and 7 bases, there was a span of 17 bases. The CDR3 consists of 15 residues. The CDR3 spells CASSPPGSEGEKLFF. CDR3 DNA: TGTGCCAGCAGTCCCCCCGGGTCGGAAGGTGAAAAACTGTTTTTT.

This clonotype was seen a few times. The rearrangement links TRBV11-2 to TRBJ1-5; D perhaps matches TRBD1 (6 bases). Per germline, CDR1 SGHAT and CDR2 FQNNGV. V lost 5 bases to trimming and J lost 0 bases, with 11 bases between them. This CDR3 contains 15 residues. CDR3 sequence: CASSVRQDSNQPQHF. CDR3 nucleotide sequence: TGTGCCAGCAGCGTTAGACAGGATAGCAATCAGCCCCAGCATTTT. The complete variable domain, with remaining parts taken from reference TRBV11-2 and TRBJ1-5, reads EAGVAQSPRYKIIEKRQSVAFWCNPISGHATLYWYQQILGQGPKLLIQFQNNGVVDDSQLPKDRFSAERLKGVDSTLKIQPAKLEDSAVYLCASSVRQDSNQPQHFGDGTRLSIL.

This clonotype was observed a handful of times. The chain couples TRBV10-3 to TRBJ1-1, with no clear D. Trimming shortened V by 0 bases and J by 10 bases, and 9 bases separated the two germline ends. Germline lookup yields CDR1 ENHRY and CDR2 SYGVKD. The CDR3 covers 12 residues. The CDR3 bases are TGTGCCATCAGTGAGTCACTTGTGGGAGCTTTCTTT. Residues: CAISESLVGAFF.

This clonotype appeared many times. The chain employs TRBV2 and TRBJ2-7, with 8 bases aligning to TRBD1. Germline V CDR1 and CDR2: SNHLY, FYNNEI. Trimming removed 9 bases from V and 4 bases from J; junction bases left unmatched: 14. This CDR3 comprises 15 residues. The CDR3 bases are TGTGCCAGTGGGGCCCATGGGCAGGGGGCTTACGAGCAGTACTTC. Amino acid sequence: CASGAHGQGAYEQYF.

Remarks on this clonotype: A much bigger clone sits one base away, suggesting this may be a read error. The chain has TRBV7-7 and TRBJ2-5; 7 bases are shared with TRBD2. This CDR3 comprises 14 residues. Germline assignment: CDR1 SSHAT and CDR2 FNYEAQ (reference sequence). This CDR3 is CASSDRSAGETRYF. The CDR3 DNA reads TGTGCTAGCAGCGACCGTTCGGCGGGGGAGACCCGGTACTTC.